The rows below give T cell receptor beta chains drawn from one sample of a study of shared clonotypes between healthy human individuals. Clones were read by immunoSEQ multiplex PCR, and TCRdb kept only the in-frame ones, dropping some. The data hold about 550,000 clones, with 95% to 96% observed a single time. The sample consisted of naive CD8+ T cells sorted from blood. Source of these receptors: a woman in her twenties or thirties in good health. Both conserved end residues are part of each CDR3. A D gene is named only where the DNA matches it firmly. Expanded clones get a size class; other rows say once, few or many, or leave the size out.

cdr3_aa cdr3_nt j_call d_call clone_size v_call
CASSLYSPGKLRTEAFF TGCGCCAGCAGCTTGTACTCACCAGGCAAGTTACGCACTGAAGCTTTCTTT TRBJ1-1 . . TRBV5-1
CASSELRGVNQPQHF TGTGCCAGCAGTGAACTCAGGGGCGTTAATCAGCCCCAGCATTTT TRBJ1-5 . . TRBV6-1
CASSLWTGSYEQYF TGTGCCAGCAGTTTATGGACCGGAAGCTACGAGCAGTACTTC TRBJ2-7 . . TRBV27
CASSTGKNTEAFF TGTGCCAGCAGTACAGGGAAGAACACTGAAGCTTTCTTT TRBJ1-1 . . TRBV6-5
CASSPREGGRFLGNQPQHF TGTGCCAGCAGCCCTAGGGAAGGCGGAAGGTTTTTGGGCAATCAGCCCCAGCATTTT TRBJ1-5 . once TRBV21-1
CASSIDQSNDRGAFF TGTGCCAGTAGTATAGATCAGTCCAACGACAGGGGGGCTTTCTTT TRBJ1-1 TRBD1 . TRBV19
CASSELSTAPRYEQYF TGTGCCAGCAGTGAGCTTTCGACGGCCCCCCGCTACGAGCAGTACTTC TRBJ2-7 . . TRBV2
CAIAGLAGNRAYEQYF TGTGCCATCGCGGGACTAGCGGGGAACAGGGCCTACGAGCAGTACTTC TRBJ2-7 TRBD2 . TRBV10-3
CASSQVVVRNQDGNQETQYF TGCGCCAGCAGCCAAGTGGTGGTGCGGAATCAGGACGGGAACCAAGAGACCCAGTACTTC TRBJ2-5 . . TRBV4-1
CASSDLGDTQYF TGTGCCAGCAGTGATCTGGGAGATACGCAGTATTTT TRBJ2-3 . . TRBV25-1
CASSLSIGQAYGYTF TGTGCCAGCAGTTTATCGATAGGACAGGCCTATGGCTACACCTTC TRBJ1-2 TRBD1 once TRBV27
CASSDYNEQFF TGCGCCAGCAGTGACTACAATGAGCAGTTCTTC TRBJ2-1 . . TRBV10-1
CASSPGDEKLFF TGTGCCAGCAGCCCAGGGGATGAAAAACTGTTTTTT TRBJ1-4 . . TRBV7-9
CASSQGGPRSEQYF TGCGCCAGCAGCCAAGGCGGTCCCAGAAGCGAGCAGTACTTC TRBJ2-7 . . TRBV4-1
CASSVLGTGYGYTF TGTGCCAGCAGTGTCTTGGGCACCGGCTATGGCTACACCTTC TRBJ1-2 . . TRBV2
CASSNRDRGTDTQYF TGCGCCAGCAGCAACCGGGACAGGGGCACAGATACGCAGTATTTT TRBJ2-3 TRBD1 . TRBV4-1
CASSQEGPTYEQYF TGCGCCAGCAGCCAAGAGGGGCCCACCTACGAGCAGTACTTC TRBJ2-7 . . TRBV4-1
CASSFLPAIANEQFF TGTGCCAGCAGTTTTTTACCCGCCATCGCGAATGAGCAGTTCTTC TRBJ2-1 . . TRBV27